This TCR beta chain originates from a study of graft-versus-host responses after intestinal transplantation. The table came from immunoSEQ multiplex PCR; TCRdb's copy has only in-frame clones and leaves some out. The table lists just under 55,000 clones, roughly nine tenths of them singletons. The clonotype comes from a human patient who received an intestinal transplant, so some T cells may come from the graft donor. The sequences come from PBMCs, collected nearly 670 days after intestinal transplant.

CDR3 region: CAWSAIVVSEQYF. The CDR3 DNA is TGTGCCTGGAGTGCCATCGTAGTCTCCGAGCAGTACTTC. The chain joins TRBV30 to TRBJ2-7; no definite D call. Trimming took off 1 base at V and 6 bases at J, with 13 bases between the two ends. The CDR3 has 13 amino acids. Per germline, CDR1 GTSNPN and CDR2 SVGIG (reference sequence). Variable domain in full (rest from reference TRBV30 and TRBJ2-7): SQTIHQWPATLVQPVGSPLSLECTVEGTSNPNLYWYRQAAGRGLQLLFYSVGIGQISSEVPQNLSASRPQDRQFILSSKKLLLSDSGFYLCAWSAIVVSEQYFGPGTRLTVT.